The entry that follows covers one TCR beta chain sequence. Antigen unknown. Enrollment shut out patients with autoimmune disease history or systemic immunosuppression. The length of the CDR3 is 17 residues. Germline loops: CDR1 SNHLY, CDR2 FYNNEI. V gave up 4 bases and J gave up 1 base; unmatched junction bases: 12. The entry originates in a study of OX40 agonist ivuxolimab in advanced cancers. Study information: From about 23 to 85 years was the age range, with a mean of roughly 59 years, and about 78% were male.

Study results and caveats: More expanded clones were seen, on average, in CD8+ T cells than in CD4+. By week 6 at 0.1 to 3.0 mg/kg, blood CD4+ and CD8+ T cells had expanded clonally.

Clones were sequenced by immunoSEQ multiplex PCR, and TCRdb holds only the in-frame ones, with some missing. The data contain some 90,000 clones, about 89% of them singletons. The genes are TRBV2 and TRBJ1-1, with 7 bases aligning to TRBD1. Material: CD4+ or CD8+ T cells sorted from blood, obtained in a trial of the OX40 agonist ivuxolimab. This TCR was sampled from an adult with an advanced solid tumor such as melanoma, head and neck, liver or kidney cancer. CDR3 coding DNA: TGTGCCAGCAGTGGAGAGACAGGGATCCATTGGAACACTGAAGCTTTCTTT. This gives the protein CASSGETGIHWNTEAFF.